This paragraph covers one T cell receptor (beta chain) sequence. What it recognizes is unknown. The data belong to a study of CXCR3-negative and CXCR3-positive naive CD8 T cells. The TRB cDNA libraries were prepared by 5' RACE with UMI labels. TCRdb reanalyzed the 5' RACE reads, giving one entry per CDR3 protein sequence and no DNA. The sample's table shows some 38,000 distinct CDR3 sequences. CDR1 and CDR2 from the germline V gene are SGHVS and FNYEAQ. CDR3 length: 13 residues. Study-level findings and limits: Surface CD5 matched across naive subsets, and TRB CDR3 properties served to infer TCR strength.

The chain uses TRBV7-6 and TRBJ2-7; TCRdb indicates TRBD1, and absent DNA this call remains unverified. This sequence originates from a human donor in good health. Some clones in this sample may be carry-over from other donors' samples. Input material: memory CD8+ T cells from blood. The CDR3 here is CASSSPGETEQYF.